Listed below are T cell receptor beta chains from one sample, sequenced in a study of T cell changes during pregnancy in multiple sclerosis. Sequencing was performed with immunoSEQ multiplex PCR; in TCRdb, only in-frame clones are kept and a portion is missing. The sample includes about 38,000 clones, 91% of them seen just once. The source material was CD8+ T cells from peripheral blood mononuclear cells, sampled after pregnancy. These receptors were collected from a female donor with multiple sclerosis, enrolled in a pregnancy study. CDR3s include the opening cysteine and the closing phenylalanine or tryptophan. Rows may omit the clone size; those that give it use once, few, many or a size class.

>once|TRBV7-9|TRBJ2-1
CASSEGLVFYEQFF
>NA|TRBV10-3|TRBJ2-3
CAISEVAGDGVITDTQYF
>NA|TRBV10-3|TRBJ2-7
CAISEASGTYEQYF
>NA|TRBV5-6|TRBJ2-7
CASSLRTDYEQYF
>NA|TRBV10-3|TRBJ1-2
CAISESTTGGPDYGYTF
>NA|TRBV6-1|TRBJ2-2
CASSLPSGGARELFF
>NA|TRBV29-1|TRBJ2-3
CSVEDRGGKPGADTQYF
>NA|TRBV25-1|TRBJ2-1
CASSINLNNEQFF
>NA|TRBV6-1|TRBJ1-2
CASSEDRTYGYTF
>NA|TRBV6-1|TRBJ1-2
CASSEADFRDNYGYTF
>NA|TRBV10-3|TRBJ2-7
CAIGTGYEQYF
>NA|TRBV14|TRBJ1-1
CASSPGGAEAFF
>NA|TRBV7-9|TRBJ1-2
CASSLFSEEEHYGYTF
>once|TRBV2|TRBJ2-7
CASSATSGNTYEQYF
>NA|TRBV27|TRBJ2-3
CASSLYRTGGTDTQYF
>NA|TRBV7-9|TRBJ2-2
CASSLARGAGELFF
>NA|TRBV11-2|TRBJ1-2
CASEDYPGSGYTF
>NA|TRBV27|TRBJ2-2
CATLNQGFGELFF
>NA|TRBV7-9|TRBJ1-4
CASSTGPGREKLFF
>NA|TRBV28|TRBJ1-2
CASSLREGENYGYTF
>NA|TRBV19|TRBJ2-7
CASSIYRGAGEQYF
>NA|TRBV5-1|TRBJ2-1
CASSSGQSSDNEQFF
>NA|TRBV9|TRBJ2-1
CASSINRGALYNEQFF
>NA|TRBV27|TRBJ1-2
CASSLSLGRRGYGYTF
>NA|TRBV9|TRBJ1-1
CASSVYRDLGEAFF
>NA|TRBV2|TRBJ2-1
CASSYLTTPSNEQFF
>NA|TRBV5-5|TRBJ2-1
CASSLEASEVYNEQFF
>once|TRBV9|TRBJ1-2
CASSASGTAYGYTF
>few|TRBV25-1|TRBJ1-5
CASSEHTSNQPQHF
>NA|TRBV7-9|TRBJ2-7
CASSLGGTGYEQYF
>NA|TRBV9|TRBJ2-3
CASSAVGSANTQYF
>NA|TRBV27|TRBJ1-2
CASSLSGASVYGYTF
>NA|TRBV7-8|TRBJ2-3
CASSLEGEVSTDTQYF
>NA|TRBV6-4|TRBJ2-1
CASSDSPSGGGYNEQFF
>once|TRBV2|TRBJ2-7
CASTWDRDEQYF
>NA|TRBV27|TRBJ1-5
CASSSRINQPQHF
>NA|TRBV6-1|TRBJ1-4
CASSEAEGAHEKLFF
>NA|TRBV9|TRBJ1-2
CASSVSPTEYYGYTF
>NA|TRBV4-1|TRBJ1-5
CASSQDFRGLYNQPQHF
>NA|TRBV13|TRBJ2-3
CASSLTAGGADTQYF
>NA|TRBV5-1|TRBJ1-1
CASSLGDRGLTEAFF
>NA|TRBV21-1|TRBJ1-1
CASSKESGAGCEAFF